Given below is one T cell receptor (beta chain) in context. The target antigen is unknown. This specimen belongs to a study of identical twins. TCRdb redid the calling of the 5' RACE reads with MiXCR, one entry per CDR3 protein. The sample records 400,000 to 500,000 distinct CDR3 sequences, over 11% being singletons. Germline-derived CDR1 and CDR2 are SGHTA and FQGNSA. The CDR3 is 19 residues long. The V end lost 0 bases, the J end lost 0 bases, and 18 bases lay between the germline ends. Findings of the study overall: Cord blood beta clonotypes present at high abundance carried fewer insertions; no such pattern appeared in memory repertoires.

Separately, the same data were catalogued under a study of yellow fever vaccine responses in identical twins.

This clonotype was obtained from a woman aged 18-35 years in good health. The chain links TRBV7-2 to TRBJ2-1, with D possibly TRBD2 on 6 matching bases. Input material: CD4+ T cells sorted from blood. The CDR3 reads CASSLARGRRGFSYNEQFF. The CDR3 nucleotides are TGTGCCAGCAGCTTAGCGCGGGGTCGGCGCGGCTTCTCCTACAATGAGCAGTTCTTC.